The rows below give T cell receptor beta chains drawn from one sample of a study of early T cells in non-severe SARS-CoV-2 infection. TCRdb independently ran MiXCR on the 5' RACE reads; one entry per CDR3 protein. The table includes about 67,000 distinct CDR3 sequences, 11% detected once. The source material was whole blood. These TCRs come from an adult who was a healthcare worker with PCR-confirmed SARS-CoV-2 infection or an uninfected control (not recorded which). CDR3s include the opening cysteine and the closing phenylalanine or tryptophan. D genes are given only for firm matches. The listing skips clone size in some rows; elsewhere it reads once, few, many or a size class.

clone size	D gene	V gene	J gene	CDR3 protein	CDR3 DNA
many	-	TRBV20-1	TRBJ2-3	CSARPLIGSFTDTQYF	TGCAGTGCTAGACCTTTAATCGGGAGTTTCACAGATACGCAGTATTTT
many	-	TRBV29-1	TRBJ2-7	CSVEEGHEQYF	TGCAGCGTTGAAGAGGGACACGAGCAGTACTTC
few	TRBD1	TRBV5-1	TRBJ2-5	CASSPGPGGETQYF	TGCGCCAGCAGCCCCGGACCAGGGGGAGAGACCCAGTACTTC
-	TRBD2	TRBV12-3/TRBV12-4	TRBJ2-1	CASAGSSGTSSYNEQFF	TGTGCCAGCGCCGGGTCTAGCGGGACCAGCTCCTACAATGAGCAGTTCTTC
many	-	TRBV15	TRBJ2-2	CATSLSGAGELFF	TGTGCCACCAGCCTGAGCGGTGCCGGGGAGCTGTTTTTT
many	-	TRBV13	TRBJ1-1	CASSVDSENTEAFF	TGTGCCAGCAGCGTGGACAGCGAGAACACTGAAGCTTTCTTT
-	TRBD2	TRBV6-4	TRBJ2-3	CASSDLAGGDTQYF	TGTGCCAGCAGTGACCTAGCGGGGGGAGATACGCAGTATTTT
few	-	TRBV12-3/TRBV12-4	TRBJ1-2	CASSLLRGHDGYTF	TGTGCCAGCAGTTTATTGCGGGGGCACGATGGCTACACCTTC
-	-	TRBV20-1	TRBJ2-3	CSAFPMRGTDTQYF	TGCAGTGCCTTTCCCATGCGGGGCACAGATACGCAGTATTTT
-	TRBD1	TRBV5-1	TRBJ2-7	CASSSNRGNPYEQYF	TGCGCCAGCAGCTCCAACAGGGGAAATCCCTACGAGCAGTACTTC
-	TRBD2	TRBV20-1	TRBJ2-3	CSARISGRARTDTQYF	TGCAGTGCTAGGATTAGCGGGAGGGCCCGCACAGATACGCAGTATTTT
few	-	TRBV7-6	TRBJ2-1	CATHLLGISGFF	TGTGCCACACACCTGTTGGGGATTTCGGGTTTCTTC
many	-	TRBV28	TRBJ1-5	CASSFEEGDQPQHF	TGTGCCAGCAGTTTCGAAGAGGGCGATCAGCCCCAGCATTTT
many	TRBD1	TRBV14	TRBJ2-7	CASSQRDRIHEQYF	TGTGCCAGCAGCCAGCGGGACAGGATTCACGAGCAGTACTTC
many	-	TRBV7-9	TRBJ2-6	CASRGRQGPPGANVLTF	TGTGCCAGCAGGGGTCGGCAAGGACCCCCTGGGGCCAACGTCCTGACTTTC
few	-	TRBV6-2/TRBV6-3	TRBJ1-5	CASTGLRINQPQHF	TGTGCCAGCACCGGTCTTCGAATCAATCAGCCCCAGCATTTT
many	-	TRBV11-2	TRBJ2-4	CASSLSSGTDIQYF	TGTGCCAGCAGCTTATCCTCGGGGACGGACATTCAGTACTTC
many	-	TRBV4-2	TRBJ1-4	CASSPREYEKLFF	TGTGCCAGCAGCCCAAGGGAGTATGAAAAACTGTTTTTT
many	-	TRBV5-1	TRBJ2-3	CASSLGSGIRDRDTQYF	TGCGCCAGCAGCTTGGGTTCAGGAATACGGGACCGGGATACGCAGTATTTT
many	TRBD1	TRBV5-1	TRBJ1-2	CASSVQGALGYTF	TGCGCCAGCAGCGTCCAGGGGGCTCTTGGCTACACCTTC
many	-	TRBV11-2	TRBJ1-2	CASSASMTESYGYTF	TGTGCCAGCAGCGCCTCTATGACAGAATCCTATGGCTACACCTTC
-	-	TRBV11-2	TRBJ2-5	CASSVRQPQETQYF	TGTGCCAGCAGCGTACGACAGCCGCAAGAGACCCAGTACTTC
few	-	TRBV11-2	TRBJ2-1	CASSPPLIDEQFF	TGTGCCAGCAGCCCTCCACTGATAGACGAGCAGTTCTTC
many	-	TRBV7-9	TRBJ2-3	CASRPPSQDRTDTQYF	TGTGCCAGCAGGCCTCCCTCACAGGACCGCACAGATACGCAGTATTTT
many	-	TRBV24-1	TRBJ2-1	CATSDTTPGSYNEQFF	TGTGCCACCAGTGACACCACACCAGGCTCCTACAATGAGCAGTTCTTC
many	-	TRBV6-1	TRBJ1-1	CASRDTSVTEAFF	TGTGCCAGCAGGGACACTTCGGTCACTGAAGCTTTCTTT
many	-	TRBV24-1	TRBJ2-3	CATSDRGGGTDTQYF	TGTGCCACCAGTGATCGGGGTGGCGGGACAGATACGCAGTATTTT
many	-	TRBV27	TRBJ1-6	CASSLSAGRSPLHF	TGTGCCAGCAGTTTATCGGCAGGGCGTTCACCCCTCCACTTT
many	-	TRBV7-6	TRBJ2-3	CASSSRRSTDTQYF	TGTGCCAGCAGTTCTCGACGGAGCACAGATACGCAGTATTTT